The 31 T cell receptor beta chains below come from one sample, sequenced in a study of shared clonotypes between healthy human individuals. Assay used: immunoSEQ multiplex PCR; TCRdb lists only in-frame clones, some missing. The sample contains 600,000 to 750,000 clones, 72% of which appear only once. The specimen was memory CD4+ T cells sorted from blood. The subset is: CD45RA-negative fraction. The receptors stem from a woman aged 30 to 39 in good health.

This clone was counted only a few times. The genes are TRBV27 and TRBJ2-7, with a weak D call TRBD2 (6 bases). V gave up 4 bases and J gave up 4 bases, with 20 bases separating them. Germline V gives CDR1 MNHEY, CDR2 SMNVEV (reference sequence). CDR3 length equals 16 residues. DNA of the CDR3: TGTGCCAGCAGTTCCCTCCTAGCGCCCAAACCTTACGAGCAGTACTTC. It yields the protein CASSSLLAPKPYEQYF.

To note about this clone: This CDR3 is also generated by other DNA sequences in the sample. The V call is TRBV5-4, the J call TRBJ2-7; D might be TRBD1 (5 bases). Per germline, CDR1 SGHNT and CDR2 YYREEE (reference sequence). The V gene lost 2 bases and the J gene lost 3 bases, with 9 bases spanning the gap. The CDR3 spans 13 residues. This CDR3 is CASSFQGYYEQYF. The CDR3 nucleotides are TGTGCCAGCAGCTTCCAGGGCTACTACGAGCAGTACTTC.

Ten or more counts support this clone. This chain connects TRBV9 to TRBJ1-3, with D unclear. This CDR3 region has 14 residues. Germline-derived CDR1 and CDR2 are SGDLS and YYNGEE. Deletions cut 0 bases from V and 4 bases from J, with 8 bases between. The CDR3 nucleotides read TGTGCCAGCAGCGTAGAGATGGCGGGAAACACCATATATTTT. This sequence encodes CASSVEMAGNTIYF. Combining the CDR3 with reference TRBV9 and TRBJ1-3 gives the whole variable domain DSGVTQTPKHLITATGQRVTLRCSPRSGDLSVYWYQQSLDQGLQFLIQYYNGEERAKGNILERFSAQQFPDLHSELNLSSLELGDSALYFCASSVEMAGNTIYFGEGSWLTVV.

The chain links TRBV28 to TRBJ1-1; no clear D. Trimming removed 2 bases from V and 4 bases from J, with 14 bases in between. CDR3 length equals 15 residues. The germline gives CDR1 MDHEN, CDR2 SYDVKM. CDR3 in DNA: TGTGCCAGCAGTTTACTATCGACGAGAAGCACTGAAGCTTTCTTT. Translating it yields CASSLLSTRSTEAFF.

The chain employs TRBV4-1 and TRBJ2-7; no clear D gene. The CDR3 sequence is 14 residues long. The ends were cut back, 3 bases at V and 0 bases at J, with 9 bases in the middle. Germline V lookup: CDR1 MGHRA, CDR2 YSYEKL. The CDR3 nucleotides read TGCGCCAGCAGCCAGGCCAGCAGCTCCTACGAGCAGTACTTC. Translation gives CASSQASSSYEQYF.

V gene TRBV19 combines with J gene TRBJ2-5; TRBD2 might be the D (6 bases). Per germline, CDR1 LNHDA and CDR2 SQIVND (reference sequence). Trimming stripped 6 bases from V and 3 bases from J, with 11 bases between. The CDR3 is made up of 13 amino acids. For the CDR3, the DNA is TGTGCCAGTAGCCCGACTAGGAAAGAGACCCAGTACTTC. Translation: CASSPTRKETQYF.

This sequence joins TRBV6-6 and TRBJ2-7, with TRBD1 matching over 8 bases. J was trimmed by 5 bases and V by 2 bases; bases with no gene match: 5. This CDR3 region has 14 residues. Germline loops: CDR1 MNHNY, CDR2 SVGAGI (reference sequence). CDR3 protein: CASSYGQGGDEQYF. The CDR3 bases are TGTGCCAGCAGTTACGGACAGGGAGGAGACGAGCAGTACTTC.

The V gene is TRBV6-4, the J gene TRBJ1-1; no clear D. The germline V and J ends were trimmed by 2 bases and 0 bases, with 4 bases remaining between them. CDR1 and CDR2 (germline): MRHNA, SNTAGT. This CDR3 region has 13 residues. CDR3 in amino acids: CASSDGLNTEAFF. DNA of the CDR3: TGTGCCAGCAGTGACGGCCTGAACACTGAAGCTTTCTTT.

The chain is built from TRBV27 and TRBJ2-3; 7 nucleotides align to TRBD1. V gave up 10 bases and J gave up 3 bases; unmatched junction bases: 13. Germline lookup yields CDR1 MNHEY and CDR2 SMNVEV (reference sequence). The CDR3 totals 15 residues. The chain's CDR3 is CAIGIVGRGTDTQYF. Here the CDR3 DNA reads TGTGCCATCGGGATTGTGGGCAGGGGGACAGATACGCAGTATTTT.

V usage is TRBV28 and J usage is TRBJ2-3, with 8 bases aligning to TRBD2. Germline V gene sequence: CDR1 MDHEN, CDR2 SYDVKM. The CDR3 is 14 residues long. The junction had 5 bases not matched to a gene; V was cut back by 6 bases and J by 3 bases. The CDR3 region has the DNA TGTGCCAGCAGCTTCAGCGGGAGAACAGATACGCAGTATTTT. Translated, it gives CASSFSGRTDTQYF.

This clone has a handful of counts. The chain employs TRBV28 and TRBJ2-7; 9 bases are shared with TRBD2. CDR1 and CDR2 from the germline V gene are MDHEN and SYDVKM. The CDR3 is 15 residues long. With V trimmed by 3 bases and J by 2 bases, 5 bases remained unmatched. The DNA of the CDR3 is TGTGCCAGCAGTTTGGATGGCGGGGGGGCCTACGAGCAGTACTTC. It specifies CASSLDGGGAYEQYF. The full variable domain, in which reference TRBV28 and TRBJ2-7 provide the parts outside the CDR3, is DVKVTQSSRYLVKRTGEKVFLECVQDMDHENMFWYRQDPGLGLRLIYFSYDVKMKEKGDIPEGYSVSREKKERFSLILESASTNQTSMYLCASSLDGGGAYEQYFGPGTRLTVT.

The chain has TRBV28 and TRBJ2-7; 9 bases are shared with TRBD1. Germline CDR1 and CDR2: MDHEN and SYDVKM. The CDR3 runs to 15 residues. V was clipped by 8 bases and J by 2 bases; unmatched bases: 10. The CDR3 spells CASGWTGVPPYEQYF. The CDR3 bases are TGTGCCAGCGGTTGGACAGGGGTCCCCCCCTACGAGCAGTACTTC.

This clone was seen a few times. The gene calls are TRBV5-1 and TRBJ1-5; 8 nucleotides match TRBD1. The CDR3 has 15 amino acids. Per the germline V gene, CDR1 is SGHRS and CDR2 is YFSETQ. V lost 0 bases and J lost 5; bases outside the gene matches: 4. CDR3: CASSLGTGSYQPQHF. The CDR3 DNA reads TGCGCCAGCAGCTTGGGGACAGGGTCCTATCAGCCCCAGCATTTT. The full variable domain, completed using reference TRBV5-1 and TRBJ1-5, is KAGVTQTPRYLIKTRGQQVTLSCSPISGHRSVSWYQQTPGQGLQFLFEYFSETQRNKGNFPGRFSGRQFSNSRSEMNVSTLELGDSALYLCASSLGTGSYQPQHFGDGTRLSIL.

The chain employs TRBV28 and TRBJ1-1; 7 positions agree with TRBD1. Germline V gives CDR1 MDHEN, CDR2 SYDVKM. Germline trimming cut 5 bases from V and 8 bases from J; bases unmatched to any gene: 11. The CDR3 is made up of 14 amino acids. The CDR3 DNA follows: TGTGCCAGCAGTCTCCCCACAGGGGACGTCGAAGCTTTCTTT. Its translation: CASSLPTGDVEAFF. The full variable domain, its missing parts supplied by reference TRBV28 and TRBJ1-1, is DVKVTQSSRYLVKRTGEKVFLECVQDMDHENMFWYRQDPGLGLRLIYFSYDVKMKEKGDIPEGYSVSREKKERFSLILESASTNQTSMYLCASSLPTGDVEAFFGQGTRLTVV.

This clone showed up just a few times. The chain joins TRBV4-1 to TRBJ1-2; 7 nucleotides line up with TRBD1. This CDR3 has 15 residues. The V and J ends lost 5 bases and 7 bases, in that order; junction bases with no gene match: 13. CDR1 MGHRA and CDR2 YSYEKL come from the germline V gene. The CDR3 loop reads CASSTQGQVEAGYTF. DNA of the CDR3: TGCGCCAGCAGCACCCAAGGACAGGTTGAGGCTGGCTACACCTTC.

This chain joins TRBV27 and TRBJ1-2; 7 bases align to TRBD1. Germline CDR1 MNHEY, CDR2 SMNVEV (reference sequence). The V and J ends lost 5 bases and 6 bases, in that order; junction bases with no gene match: 3. There are 12 residues in the CDR3. CDR3 sequence (DNA): TGTGCCAGCAGTCCGACAGGGCATGGCTACACCTTC. This gives the protein CASSPTGHGYTF.

This clone showed up just a few times. The rearrangement links TRBV30 to TRBJ1-1; D gene unclear. This CDR3 has 11 residues. The germline V and J ends were trimmed by 4 bases and 4 bases, with 7 bases remaining between them. Germline CDR1 GTSNPN, CDR2 SVGIG (reference sequence). CDR3 in amino acids: CAWIRSTEAFF. CDR3 in DNA: TGTGCCTGGATCCGGAGCACTGAAGCTTTCTTT.

The CDR3 sequence is CAWSVLGSSWQYF. The CDR3 bases are TGTGCCTGGAGTGTACTCGGTTCTAGTTGGCAGTATTTT. The rearrangement uses TRBV30 and TRBJ2-3; D remains ambiguous. CDR3 length: 13 amino acids. Germline V CDR1 and CDR2: GTSNPN, SVGIG (reference sequence). The ends were cut back, 0 bases at V and 11 bases at J, with 15 bases in the middle.

The V gene is TRBV7-6, the J gene TRBJ2-7, with 15 bases lining up with TRBD2. The germline V gene has CDR1 SGHVS and CDR2 FNYEAQ. V dropped 0 bases and J dropped 0; count of bases not matched to a gene: 9. The CDR3 is 20 residues long. The CDR3: CASSLAKSGTSGRSSYEQYF. The CDR3 DNA follows: TGTGCCAGCAGCTTAGCGAAGTCCGGGACTAGCGGGAGGAGCTCCTACGAGCAGTACTTC.

The chain employs TRBV11-2 and TRBJ1-1; TRBD1 matches at 7 bases. V shed 5 bases, J shed 3 bases, and the junction held 12 bases outside the gene matches. The CDR3 has 16 residues. CDR1 is SGHAT and CDR2 is FQNNGV in the germline V gene. The CDR3 region has the DNA TGTGCCAGCAGCCGCGGGACAGCGTCCTGGGACACTGAAGCTTTCTTT. Translating gives CASSRGTASWDTEAFF.

This sequence joins TRBV25-1 and TRBJ2-1; 10 bases are a match to TRBD2. The CDR3 has 17 amino acids. V was clipped by 2 bases and J by 4 bases; unmatched bases: 8. Germline values: CDR1 MGHDK, CDR2 SYGVNS. The DNA of the CDR3 is TGTGCCAGCAGTGAAGTCCCCCTAGCGGGAGAATACAATGAGCAGTTCTTC. Its translation: CASSEVPLAGEYNEQFF.

Here the CDR3 DNA reads TGCGCCAGCAGCTTCGCCCAGACAGGTGAAGCTTTCTTT. It codes for CASSFAQTGEAFF. This rearrangement joins TRBV5-1 to TRBJ1-1; perhaps TRBD1 as D (6 bases). Trimming cost V 2 bases and J 7 bases, with 12 bases left between them. CDR1 SGHRS and CDR2 YFSETQ come from the germline V gene. This CDR3 spans 13 amino acids.

This clone was counted ten times or more. This chain uses TRBV27 with TRBJ2-7; D unresolved. Germline V lookup: CDR1 MNHEY, CDR2 SMNVEV (reference sequence). The V end lost 4 bases, the J end lost 2 bases, and 15 bases lay between the germline ends. CDR3 length: 15 amino acids. The CDR3 DNA follows: TGTGCCAGCAGTTCACCGACGACACCTCCCTACGAGCAGTACTTC. The encoded protein is CASSSPTTPPYEQYF.

This sequence joins TRBV5-4 and TRBJ2-3, with unresolved D. Trimming shortened V by 4 bases and J by 0 bases, and 6 bases separated the two germline ends. The CDR3 spans 13 residues. CDR1 and CDR2 (germline): SGHNT, YYREEE (reference sequence). CDR3 amino acids: CASSRTSTDTQYF. DNA of the CDR3: TGTGCCAGCAGCCGAACCAGCACAGATACGCAGTATTTT.

The chain joins TRBV5-4 to TRBJ2-7; D is undetermined. The V end lost 3 bases, the J end lost 2 bases, and 12 bases lay between the germline ends. This CDR3 has 14 residues. Germline CDR1 and CDR2: SGHNT and YYREEE (reference sequence). CDR3 sequence reads: CASSSTITPYEQYF. The DNA of the CDR3 is TGTGCCAGCAGCTCAACCATAACGCCCTACGAGCAGTACTTC.

This chain links TRBV18 with TRBJ1-5; D possibly corresponds to TRBD1 (5 bases). The CDR3 extends over 13 amino acids. The V and J ends lost 5 bases and 5 bases respectively, with 10 bases between them. The V gene's germline CDR1 is KGHSH and CDR2 LQKENI. CDR3 protein: CASSDDSYQPQHF. In DNA, the CDR3 is TGTGCCAGCTCAGACGACAGTTATCAGCCCCAGCATTTT.

This clone showed up many times. This rearrangement joins TRBV4-2 to TRBJ2-2, with D perhaps TRBD1 (5 bases). Trimming removed 5 bases from V and 7 bases from J, with 11 bases in between. The CDR3 covers 13 residues. The V gene's germline CDR1 is LGHNA and CDR2 YNFKEQ. CDR3: CASSVQVFGELFF. The CDR3 bases are TGTGCCAGCAGCGTACAGGTTTTCGGGGAGCTGTTTTTT.

This clone appeared a few times. This chain uses TRBV19 with TRBJ2-3; 7 bases agree with TRBD2. CDR1 LNHDA and CDR2 SQIVND come from the germline V gene (reference sequence). The ends lost 7 bases at V and 2 bases at J; junction bases unmatched: 6. The CDR3 runs 14 residues. In DNA, the CDR3 is TGTGCCAGTAAGGCCGCGGGAGTCACAGATACGCAGTATTTT. It specifies CASKAAGVTDTQYF.

The chain uses TRBV28 and TRBJ1-5; 9 bases fit TRBD1. CDR3 length: 14 amino acids. With 6 bases clipped from V and 7 bases from J, the junction kept 7 bases outside the gene matches. The germline gives CDR1 MDHEN, CDR2 SYDVKM. Written as DNA, the CDR3 is TGTGCCAGCAGGTTACAGGGGGCAAGGCAGCCCCAGCATTTT. Protein product: CASRLQGARQPQHF.

The V gene is TRBV7-9, the J gene TRBJ1-2; 8 bases are shared with TRBD1. Germline-derived CDR1 and CDR2 are SEHNR and FQNEAQ (reference sequence). V trimming: 4 bases; J trimming: 8 bases; junction bases outside the gene matches: 9. The CDR3 is 14 residues long. The chain's CDR3 is CASSSSQGARGYTF. In DNA, the CDR3 is TGTGCCAGCAGCTCTTCGCAGGGGGCCCGGGGCTACACCTTC. Complete variable domain (other parts from reference TRBV7-9 and TRBJ1-2): DTGVSQNPRHKITKRGQNVTFRCDPISEHNRLYWYRQTLGQGPEFLTYFQNEAQLEKSRLLSDRFSAERPKGSFSTLEIQRTEQGDSAMYLCASSSSQGARGYTFGSGTRLTVV.

This rearrangement joins TRBV6-4 to TRBJ2-2, with D unresolved. CDR3 length: 14 amino acids. V was trimmed by 8 bases and J by 2 bases, leaving 12 bases between them. Per the germline V gene, CDR1 is MRHNA and CDR2 is SNTAGT. The CDR3 reads CASSQSDNTGELFF. CDR3 nucleotides: TGTGCCAGCTCTCAAAGCGATAACACCGGGGAGCTGTTTTTT.